This T cell receptor (beta chain) was sequenced for a study of T-cell memory formation after mild COVID-19. The CDR3 has 13 amino acids. Trimming left V 5 bases short and J 4 bases short, with 12 bases between. Germline values: CDR1 MNHEY, CDR2 SMNVEV (reference sequence). A note on this clonotype: Its specificity is unknown.

Study-wide results and caveats: Whereas later expanders leaned CD4+, clones contracting day 15 to 85 showed a balanced CD4/CD8 makeup. Second-wave clones that peaked on day 37 lacked confirmed SARS-CoV-2 specificity. CD4+ contracting clones lay mainly in CM and EM, CD8+ ones in EMRA.

5'RACE primed at constant segments yielded TCR alpha and TCR beta cDNA libraries bearing sample barcodes and UMIs. A single record per CDR3 protein comes from TCRdb applying MiXCR to the 5' RACE reads. Of about 420,000 distinct CDR3 sequences in the sample, 20% to 30% were seen once. The chain couples TRBV27 to TRBJ2-7; D unresolved. This sequence was found in an adult woman who had mild COVID-19 (a few samples of this study predate the infection). Cell type and time point are not known. The sample taken for sequencing was PBMCs or a T cell subset sorted from them (not recorded which). CDR3 in DNA: TGTGCCAGCAGTCCCTGGACGGGTTACGAGCAGTACTTC. The encoded protein is CASSPWTGYEQYF.